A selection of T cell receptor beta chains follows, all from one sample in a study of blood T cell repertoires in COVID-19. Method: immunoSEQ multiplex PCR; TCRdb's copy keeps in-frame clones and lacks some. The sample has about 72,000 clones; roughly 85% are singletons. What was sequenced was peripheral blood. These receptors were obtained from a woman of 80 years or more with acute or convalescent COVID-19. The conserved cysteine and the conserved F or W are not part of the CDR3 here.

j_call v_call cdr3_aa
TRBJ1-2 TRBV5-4 ASSLEARPVRDGYT
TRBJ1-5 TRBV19 ASSSQGGSNQPQH
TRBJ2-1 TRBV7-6 ASSLYSDSSYNEQF
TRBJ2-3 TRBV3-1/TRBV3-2 ASSPLAGGPTDTQY
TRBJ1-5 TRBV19 ASTTGGEIQPQH
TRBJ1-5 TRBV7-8 ASSLRPQGFSNQPQH
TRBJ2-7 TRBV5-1 ASSLTSGSYEQY
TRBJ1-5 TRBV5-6 ASSFTGNQPQH
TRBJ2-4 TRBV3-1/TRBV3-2 ASSGGLRSNIQY
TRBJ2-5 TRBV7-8 ASSNPRTGRETQY
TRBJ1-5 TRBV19 ASSITGQGNQPQH
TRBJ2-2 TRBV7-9 ASSLGTPNTGELF
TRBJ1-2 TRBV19 ASSHRGRDYGYT
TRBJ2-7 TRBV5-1 ASREDRGDTPLEQY
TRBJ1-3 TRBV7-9 ASSLRRTDTGNTIY
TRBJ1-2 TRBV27 ASSSGHVFGYT
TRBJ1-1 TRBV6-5 ASRTNYGGHNEAF
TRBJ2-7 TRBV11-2 ASSLGGSGPYEQY
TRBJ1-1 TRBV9 ASSVRGGDTEAF
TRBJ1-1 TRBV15 ATGALRNTEAF
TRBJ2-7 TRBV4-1 ASSPKLSGMGRYEQY
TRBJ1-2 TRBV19 ASRYYREGYT
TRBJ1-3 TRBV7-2 ASSLIRSGNTIY
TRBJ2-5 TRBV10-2 ASRVAGGPQETQY
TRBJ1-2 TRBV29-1 SVDDRGPGYGYT
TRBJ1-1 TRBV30 AWSHYGDRGPGAF
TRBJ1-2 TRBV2 ASSTERTGMDGYT
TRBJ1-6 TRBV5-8 ASSASGTYNSPLH
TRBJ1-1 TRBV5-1 ASNPLAQGLTNTEAF
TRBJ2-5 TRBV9 ASSVSDRGLEETQY
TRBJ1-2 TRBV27 ASSLSQGRVPYGYT